The sequence of this T cell receptor beta chain was determined in a study of neurological immune-mediated disorders. Across the study: Of the multiple sclerosis patients, about 34 in total, roughly 31 were relapsing-remitting and 3 were secondary progressive.

The CDR3 loop spans 15 amino acids. Deletions cut 5 bases from V and 2 bases from J, with 16 bases between. CDR1 and CDR2 (germline): SEHNR, FQNEAQ (reference sequence). TCRdb analysed the 5' RACE reads with MiXCR anew, one entry per CDR3 protein. The sample records tens of thousands of distinct CDR3 sequences, 4.2% being singletons. The unsorted libraries originated from 2 million PBMCs kept at -80 C. This TCR was recovered from a man aged 50 or older with multiple sclerosis. Sequencing input: PBMCs. The chain joins TRBV7-9 to TRBJ2-7; D tentatively reads TRBD1 or TRBD2 (5 bases each). CDR3 protein: CASSPNAGATYEQYF. CDR3 sequence (DNA): TGTGCCAGCAGCCCGAACGCCGGGGCCACCTACGAGCAGTACTTC. Based on the CDR3 plus reference TRBV7-9 and TRBJ2-7, the full variable domain is DTGVSQNPRHKITKRGQNVTFRCDPISEHNRLYWYRQTLGQGPEFLTYFQNEAQLEKSRLLSDRFSAERPKGSFSTLEIQRTEQGDSAMYLCASSPNAGATYEQYFGPGTRLTVT.